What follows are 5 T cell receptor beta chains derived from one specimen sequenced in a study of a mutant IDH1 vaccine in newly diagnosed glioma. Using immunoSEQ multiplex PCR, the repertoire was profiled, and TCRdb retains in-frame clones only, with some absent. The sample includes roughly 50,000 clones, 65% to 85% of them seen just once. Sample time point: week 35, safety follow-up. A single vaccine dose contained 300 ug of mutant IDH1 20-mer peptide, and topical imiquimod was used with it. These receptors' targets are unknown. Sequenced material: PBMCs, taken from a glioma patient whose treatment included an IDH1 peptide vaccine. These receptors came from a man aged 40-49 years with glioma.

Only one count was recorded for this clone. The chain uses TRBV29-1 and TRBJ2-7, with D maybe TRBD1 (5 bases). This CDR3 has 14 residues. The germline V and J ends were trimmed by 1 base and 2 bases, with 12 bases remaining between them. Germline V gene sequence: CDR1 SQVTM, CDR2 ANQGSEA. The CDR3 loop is CSVEGGSPPYEQYF. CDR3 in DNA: TGCAGCGTTGAAGGGGGCAGCCCGCCCTACGAGCAGTACTTC.

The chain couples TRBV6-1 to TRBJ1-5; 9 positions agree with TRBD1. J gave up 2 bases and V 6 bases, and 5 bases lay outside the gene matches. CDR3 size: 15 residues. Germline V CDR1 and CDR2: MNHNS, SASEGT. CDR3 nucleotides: TGTGCCAGCAGGGGACAGGGATGGGGCAATCAGCCCCAGCATTTT. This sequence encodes CASRGQGWGNQPQHF.

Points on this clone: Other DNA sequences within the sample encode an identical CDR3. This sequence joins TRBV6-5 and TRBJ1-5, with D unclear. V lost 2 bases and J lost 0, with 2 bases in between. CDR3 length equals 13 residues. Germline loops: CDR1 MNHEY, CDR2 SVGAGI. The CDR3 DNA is TGTGCCAGCAGTTACAATAGCAATCAGCCCCAGCATTTT. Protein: CASSYNSNQPQHF.

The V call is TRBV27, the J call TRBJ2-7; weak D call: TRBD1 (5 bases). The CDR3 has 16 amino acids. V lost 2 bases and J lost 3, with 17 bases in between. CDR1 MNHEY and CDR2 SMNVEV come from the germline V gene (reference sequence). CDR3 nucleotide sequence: TGTGCCAGCAGTTTAAGGGGCCCGGGTGGTGGCTACGAGCAGTACTTC. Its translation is CASSLRGPGGGYEQYF.

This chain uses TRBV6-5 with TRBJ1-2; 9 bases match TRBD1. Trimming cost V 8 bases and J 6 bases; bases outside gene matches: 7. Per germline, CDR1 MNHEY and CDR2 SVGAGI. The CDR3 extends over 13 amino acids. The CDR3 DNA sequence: TGTGCCAGCGGACAGGGGTTTTCAAATGGCTACACCTTC. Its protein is CASGQGFSNGYTF.